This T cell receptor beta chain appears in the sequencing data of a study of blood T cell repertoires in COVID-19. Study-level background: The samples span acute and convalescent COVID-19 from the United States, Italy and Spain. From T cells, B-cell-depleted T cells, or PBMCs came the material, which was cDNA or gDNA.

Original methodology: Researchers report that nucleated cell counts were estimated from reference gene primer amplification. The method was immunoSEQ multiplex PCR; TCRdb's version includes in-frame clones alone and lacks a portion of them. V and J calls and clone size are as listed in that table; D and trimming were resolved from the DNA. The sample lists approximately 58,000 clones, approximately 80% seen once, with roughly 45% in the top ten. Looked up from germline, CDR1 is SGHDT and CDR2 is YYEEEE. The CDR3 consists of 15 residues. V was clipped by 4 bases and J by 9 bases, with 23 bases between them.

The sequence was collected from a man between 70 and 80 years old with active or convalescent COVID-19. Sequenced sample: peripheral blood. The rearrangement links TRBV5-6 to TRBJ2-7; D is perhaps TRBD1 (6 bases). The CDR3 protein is CASSPLGTPPDGQYF. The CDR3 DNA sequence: TGTGCCAGCAGCCCGCTCGGGACACCACCCGATGGGCAGTACTTC.